Below, 20 T cell receptor beta chains from the same sample are listed, as sequenced in a study of shared T cell receptors in the human thymus. Here immunoSEQ multiplex PCR was the method, and the copy in TCRdb shows in-frame clones only, minus some. The table includes around 65,000 clones, roughly 95% detected once. Sequences were obtained from thymocytes. The receptors were gathered from a human donor.

The CDR3 DNA reads as TGCGCCAGCAGCTTGGGCCGGGACAGGGGGCAAAGGAACACCGGGGAGCTGTTTTTT. This sequence encodes CASSLGRDRGQRNTGELFF. V is TRBV5-1 and J is TRBJ2-2, with 12 nucleotides matching TRBD1. Germline V gene sequence: CDR1 SGHRS, CDR2 YFSETQ. The CDR3 is 19 residues long. The J segment lost 1 base and the V segment lost 0 bases, leaving 7 bases of the junction unmatched.

The V call is TRBV5-6, the J call TRBJ1-1; D unclear. The CDR3 is made up of 13 amino acids. V lost 8 bases, J lost 3 bases, and 14 bases lay in between. Germline values: CDR1 SGHDT, CDR2 YYEEEE. The DNA for the CDR3 is TGTGCCAGTTCAGAGGGTCGCGACACTGAAGCTTTCTTT. Translated: CASSEGRDTEAFF. The full variable domain, with the rest looked up from reference TRBV5-6 and TRBJ1-1, is DAGVTQSPTHLIKTRGQQVTLRCSPKSGHDTVSWYQQALGQGPQFIFQYYEEEERQRGNFPDRFSGHQFPNYSSELNVNALLLGDSALYLCASSEGRDTEAFFGQGTRLTVV.

V is TRBV5-6 and J is TRBJ2-1, with 11 bases identical to TRBD2. The germline V gene encodes CDR1 SGHDT and CDR2 YYEEEE. Trimming at V came to 4 bases and at J to 5 bases, leaving 8 bases not matched to a gene. The CDR3 loop spans 16 amino acids. DNA for the CDR3: TGTGCCAGCAGCCGCCCTCTAGCGGGGGGCCACAATGAGCAGTTCTTC. Protein: CASSRPLAGGHNEQFF.

The chain has TRBV7-9 and TRBJ1-6; 8 nucleotides line up with TRBD1. CDR1 is SEHNR, CDR2 FQNEAQ, per germline (reference sequence). This CDR3 is 15 amino acids long. The V segment lost 5 bases and the J segment 6 bases; nucleotides outside the gene matches: 6. The DNA of the CDR3 is TGTGCCAGCAGCCAGGGGGCGGCAACTAATTCACCCCTCCACTTT. Its translation: CASSQGAATNSPLHF.

J is TRBJ2-6 and V is TRBV19; 11 nucleotides line up with TRBD1. The CDR3 sequence is 19 residues long. The V segment lost 3 bases and the J segment 0 bases; nucleotides outside the gene matches: 7. CDR1 is LNHDA, CDR2 SQIVND, per germline (reference sequence). CDR3 region: CASSIRRTGGHSGANVLTF. In DNA form, the CDR3 reads TGTGCCAGTAGTATCCGCAGGACAGGGGGCCACTCTGGGGCCAACGTCCTGACTTTC.

This chain connects TRBV7-9 to TRBJ2-5; 8 nucleotides match TRBD2. Per the germline V gene, CDR1 is SEHNR and CDR2 is FQNEAQ (reference sequence). The CDR3 length is 14 residues. The V segment lost 5 bases and the J segment 5 bases; nucleotides outside the gene matches: 7. The CDR3 here is CASSRPGLVETQYF. The CDR3 coding sequence is TGTGCCAGCAGCCGACCGGGACTAGTGGAGACCCAGTACTTC.

The chain carries TRBV28 and TRBJ2-3, with D tentatively TRBD1 (5 bases). CDR3 size: 15 residues. Germline V gene data show CDR1 as MDHEN and CDR2 as SYDVKM. V was cut by 4 bases and J by 2 bases, with 13 bases left in between. The CDR3 reads CASSSSSGFTDTQYF. As DNA, the CDR3 is TGTGCCAGCAGTTCGTCATCAGGGTTCACAGATACGCAGTATTTT.

This chain joins TRBV6-8 and TRBJ1-6; unclear D gene. Germline CDR1 reads MNHGY; CDR2 reads SAAAGT. The ends were cut back, 2 bases at V and 7 bases at J, with 9 bases in the middle. This CDR3 comprises 14 residues. The CDR3 loop reads CASSYDPENSPLHF. CDR3 bases: TGTGCCAGCAGTTACGACCCGGAGAATTCACCCCTCCACTTT.

This sequence joins TRBV9 and TRBJ2-5; 10 nucleotides line up with TRBD2. The CDR3 is 14 amino acids. Germline lookup yields CDR1 SGDLS and CDR2 YYNGEE. With V trimmed by 5 bases and J by 5 bases, 6 bases remained unmatched. CDR3 sequence reads: CASSLAGVGETQYF. In DNA, the CDR3 is TGTGCCAGCAGTCTAGCGGGGGTCGGGGAGACCCAGTACTTC.

The rearrangement joins TRBV4-1 to TRBJ2-7; D is unresolved. Trimming took 5 bases from V and 0 from J, leaving 14 bases between them. CDR3 length: 15 amino acids. Germline lookup yields CDR1 MGHRA and CDR2 YSYEKL. The CDR3 coding sequence is TGCGCCAGCAGCTCCCGGACGGATAGCTCCTACGAGCAGTACTTC. It codes for CASSSRTDSSYEQYF.

The chain couples TRBV28 to TRBJ2-1; D gene uncertain. CDR1 is MDHEN and CDR2 is SYDVKM in the germline V gene. The CDR3 has 16 amino acids. Trimming shortened V by 2 bases and J by 0 bases, and 11 bases separated the two germline ends. CDR3 DNA: TGTGCCAGCAGTTTAGTCGGAGAGAACTCCTACAATGAGCAGTTCTTC. As protein: CASSLVGENSYNEQFF.

V is TRBV27 and J is TRBJ2-5, with 7 nucleotides matching TRBD1. Germline V gene data show CDR1 as MNHEY and CDR2 as SMNVEV (reference sequence). With V trimmed by 1 base and J by 2 bases, 16 bases remained unmatched. The CDR3 totals 19 residues. CDR3 sequence: CASSLWQGEPIPHQETQYF. DNA of the CDR3: TGTGCCAGCAGTTTATGGCAGGGGGAGCCGATCCCCCATCAAGAGACCCAGTACTTC.

V and J are TRBV7-3 and TRBJ2-1, with D maybe TRBD2 (6 bases). Trimming took 2 bases from V and 9 from J, leaving 20 bases between them. This CDR3 has 16 residues. Per germline, CDR1 SGHTA and CDR2 FQGTGA. CDR3 sequence (DNA): TGTGCCAGCAGCTTACCCGGACTATTACCTAGTAGTGAGCAGTTCTTC. Translating it yields CASSLPGLLPSSEQFF.

The gene calls are TRBV4-3 and TRBJ2-5; D not resolved. V was cut by 1 base and J by 3 bases, with 12 bases left in between. CDR1 is LGHNA and CDR2 is YSLEER in the germline V gene. This CDR3 is built from 15 residues. The CDR3 nucleotides read TGCGCCAGCAGCCAAGGGGTGGCTGGGGAAGAGACCCAGTACTTC. Translation gives CASSQGVAGEETQYF.

The chain joins TRBV18 to TRBJ2-4; D possibly corresponds to TRBD2 (7 bases). Germline CDR1 reads KGHSH; CDR2 reads LQKENI. With 3 bases removed from V and 0 bases from J, the gap between germline ends came to 18 bases. This CDR3 has 18 amino acids. CDR3 loop: CASSPWAGDTLAKNIQYF. The CDR3 DNA follows: TGTGCCAGCTCACCTTGGGCGGGGGACACCTTAGCCAAAAACATTCAGTACTTC.

This clone has just one count. The sample holds other DNA sequences that translate to the same CDR3. The J gene is TRBJ2-1, the V gene TRBV20-1; no clear D. CDR1 and CDR2 from the germline V gene are DFQATT and SNEGSKA (reference sequence). The CDR3 is 10 residues long. V lost 3 bases and J lost 7, with 4 bases in between. The CDR3, as DNA: TGCAGTGCTAGTAGTAATGAGCAGTTCTTC. It codes for CSASSNEQFF.

The V and J genes are TRBV15 and TRBJ2-3; possible D gene TRBD2, 6 bases. V lost 3 bases and J 2 bases, leaving 18 bases between the germline ends. The CDR3 consists of 17 residues. Germline CDR1 is LNHNV and CDR2 is YYDKDF (reference sequence). The CDR3 bases are TGTGCCACCAGCAGCGCGCCAACCGGGACTTCCACAGATACGCAGTATTTT. It encodes CATSSAPTGTSTDTQYF.

The chain employs TRBV28 and TRBJ2-6; possible D gene TRBD1, 5 bases. V was shortened by 6 bases and J by 0 bases, with 15 bases between the two germline ends. The CDR3 length is 17 residues. Per the germline V gene, CDR1 is MDHEN and CDR2 is SYDVKM. The CDR3 region has the DNA TGTGCCAGCAGCGTAACAGGCTTGATCTCTGGGGCCAACGTCCTGACTTTC. It specifies CASSVTGLISGANVLTF.

The V call is TRBV10-1, the J call TRBJ1-6; D ambiguous. The CDR3 has 14 residues. Germline V gene sequence: CDR1 WNHNN, CDR2 SYGVQD (reference sequence). Trimming cost V 3 bases and J 10 bases, with 13 bases left between them. CDR3: CASSDSTLGSPLHF. The CDR3 nucleotides read TGCGCCAGCAGTGACAGCACCCTTGGGTCACCCCTCCACTTT.

The chain has TRBV7-9 and TRBJ1-4, with D possibly matching TRBD1 (6 bases). CDR1 SEHNR and CDR2 FQNEAQ come from the germline V gene (reference sequence). V shed 8 bases and J shed 0 bases, with 19 bases lying between them. CDR3 length equals 17 residues. As DNA, the CDR3 is TGTGCCAGCCGAAAGGGGGGGACTGGCTCAACTAATGAAAAACTGTTTTTT. It codes for CASRKGGTGSTNEKLFF. The whole variable domain, filled in from reference TRBV7-9 and TRBJ1-4, reads DTGVSQNPRHKITKRGQNVTFRCDPISEHNRLYWYRQTLGQGPEFLTYFQNEAQLEKSRLLSDRFSAERPKGSFSTLEIQRTEQGDSAMYLCASRKGGTGSTNEKLFFGSGTQLSVL.